This T cell receptor beta chain was obtained from a study of cytomegalovirus exposure and HLA in healthy donors. The study, taken as a whole, reports: Donor immune exposure was known only as CMV serostatus.

This clone was found once. Its target is not known. The PCR had 60 Vbeta and 13 Jbeta primers. Some clones are missing from TCRdb's copy, which holds only in-frame ones; the method was immunoSEQ multiplex PCR. The sample shows about 120,000 clones, approximately 76% of them seen only once. This CDR3 spans 15 amino acids. V was clipped by 6 bases and J by 1 base; unmatched bases: 8. Per germline, CDR1 MNHEY and CDR2 SVGAGI. The chain joins TRBV6-5 to TRBJ2-7, with 8 bases lining up with TRBD1. The TCR sequence derives from a man aged 45-65 years in good health and CMV-seropositive. The material sequenced was PBMCs. In nucleotides, the CDR3 is TGTGCCAGCAGCGCGGGGACAGGTACTTCCTACGAGCAGTACTTC. Protein sequence: CASSAGTGTSYEQYF.